This T cell receptor (beta chain) was recorded in a study of T cell responses to AZD1222 COVID-19 vaccine. Some clones are missing from TCRdb's copy, which holds only in-frame ones; the method was immunoSEQ multiplex PCR. Here the sample spans more than 95,000 clones, around 90% being singletons. Study-wide points: In a largely white British group with more females than males, clonal diversity was possibly underestimated. The study found vaccine-associated CD4 TCRs spanning spike, dominant at 160-218 and 743-854.

The CDR3 is 12 residues long. CDR1 and CDR2 (germline): MNHEY, SVGAGI. Of note for this clone: The antigen remains undetermined.

Sample: peripheral blood, taken on day 0 of AZD1222 vaccination. The receptor was derived from an adult in good health. This chain joins TRBV6-5 and TRBJ1-5; possibly TRBD1 for D (5 bases). CDR3 nucleotide sequence: TGTGCTACCCAAAGGGGAAATCAGCCCCAGCATTTT. Encoded protein: CATQRGNQPQHF.